This paragraph covers one T cell receptor (beta chain) sequence. No antigen is known for it. Other DNA sequences in this sample translate to the same CDR3. This CDR3 is built from 16 residues. The ends lost 0 bases at V and 0 bases at J; junction bases unmatched: 2. Germline loops: CDR1 SGDLS, CDR2 YYNGEE. This entry belongs to a study of beta chain features in type 1 diabetes. As every portion of the isolated RNA was reverse transcribed, the sequencing read expressed TCRB transcripts. TCRdb keeps only in-frame clones here, not all; method: immunoSEQ multiplex PCR. Among a few hundred thousand clones listed, around 10% were seen once. The study, taken as a whole, reports: Moderately but significantly shorter TCRB CDR3s were found in Type 1 diabetes patients in all four CD4+ subsets.

The sequence was collected from a man younger than 45 with type 1 diabetes. V is TRBV9 and J is TRBJ2-3, with 9 bases lining up with TRBD2. Input material: central memory CD4+ T cells from blood. This chain's CDR3 is CASSVGLAASTDTQYF. CDR3 nucleotides: TGTGCCAGCAGCGTAGGACTAGCGGCTAGCACAGATACGCAGTATTTT.